The rows below give T cell receptor beta chains drawn from one sample of a study of T cells in localized non-small cell lung cancer. The repertoire was sequenced with immunoSEQ multiplex PCR; TCRdb's copy has only in-frame clones and lacks some. The data hold around 25,000 clones, with 86% observed a single time. The source was peripheral blood, collected before any cancer treatment. These receptors all stem from a female donor at least 60 years old with stage I lung adenocarcinoma. Each CDR3 is given with its conserved first and last residue. A D gene is named only where the DNA matches it firmly. Not all rows give a size; the values are once, few, many and, for expanded clones, a class.

V gene	clone size	J gene	CDR3 length	D gene	CDR3 DNA	CDR3 protein
TRBV30	NA	TRBJ2-5	13	TRBD2	TGTGCCTGGAGGGTCGCGGGAGAAGAGACCCAGTACTTC	CAWRVAGEETQYF
TRBV5-6	NA	TRBJ2-5	14	NA	TGTGCCAGCAACCCGGGGACATACCAAGAGACCCAGTACTTC	CASNPGTYQETQYF
TRBV6-5	NA	TRBJ2-7	14	NA	TGTGCCAGCAGTAGGAATAGCTGGAGGAACGAGCAGTACTTC	CASSRNSWRNEQYF
TRBV20-1	NA	TRBJ2-7	11	NA	TGCAGTGCTACTCTCTCCTACGAGCAGTACTTC	CSATLSYEQYF
TRBV6-1	NA	TRBJ2-1	13	NA	TGTGCCAGCAGTCTGGGCCGCTACAATGAGCAGTTCTTC	CASSLGRYNEQFF
TRBV5-1	NA	TRBJ2-7	13	NA	TGCGCCAGCAGCGTAGCGTATAGCTACGAGCAGTACTTC	CASSVAYSYEQYF
TRBV11-3	NA	TRBJ2-5	11	NA	TGTGCCAGCAGCTTAGAGGAGACCCAGTACTTC	CASSLEETQYF
TRBV5-5	NA	TRBJ1-1	15	NA	TGTGCCAGCAGCTTGTATTCAGGGGTGAACACTGAAGCTTTCTTT	CASSLYSGVNTEAFF
TRBV20-1	NA	TRBJ1-1	11	NA	TGCAGTGCTGCCCAAGACACTGAAGCTTTCTTT	CSAAQDTEAFF
TRBV2	NA	TRBJ2-7	14	NA	TGTGCCAGCATTCCTTCACAACACTCCTACGAGCAGTACTTC	CASIPSQHSYEQYF
TRBV7-9	NA	TRBJ1-2	14	NA	TGTGCCAGCAGCCTGGACCGACTGGGGTATGGCTACACCTTC	CASSLDRLGYGYTF
TRBV2	NA	TRBJ1-2	15	NA	TGTGCCAGCAGTGAATATCGGGGGGAGGACTATGGCTACACCTTC	CASSEYRGEDYGYTF
TRBV7-7	NA	TRBJ2-1	13	NA	TGTGCTAGCAGCTTAGAAACTGGAAATGAGCAGTTCTTC	CASSLETGNEQFF
TRBV30	NA	TRBJ2-5	12	NA	TGTGCCTGGAGTGTAGGCCTAGAGACCCAGTACTTC	CAWSVGLETQYF
TRBV25-1	NA	TRBJ1-2	14	NA	TGTGCCAGCAGTGAGGTTCGGGGAGGGTATGGCTACACCTTC	CASSEVRGGYGYTF
TRBV19	once	TRBJ2-3	14	NA	TGTGCCACTAAGACAGGGACTAGCACAGATACGCAGTATTTT	CATKTGTSTDTQYF
TRBV4-2	NA	TRBJ2-3	14	NA	TGTGCCAGCAGCCAGGTCGCTAGCACAGATACGCAGTATTTT	CASSQVASTDTQYF
TRBV27	NA	TRBJ1-6	14	TRBD1	TGTGCCAGCAGTTTGACAGGGGGCAAATCACCCCTCCACTTT	CASSLTGGKSPLHF
TRBV28	NA	TRBJ1-5	13	TRBD1	TGTGCCAGCTCCCCGACAGGGGGTCAGCCCCAGCATTTT	CASSPTGGQPQHF
TRBV14	NA	TRBJ2-2	18	NA	TGTGCCAGCAGCCACTCTACCCGAGGATGGCTGAACACCGGGGAGCTGTTTTTT	CASSHSTRGWLNTGELFF
TRBV28	NA	TRBJ2-3	14	TRBD2	TGTGCCAGCACCCAGAGCGGGGTCACAGATACGCAGTATTTT	CASTQSGVTDTQYF
TRBV11-2	NA	TRBJ1-4	16	NA	TGTGCCAGCAGCTTAAGGGGGGCAGGAGCTAATGAAAAACTGTTTTTT	CASSLRGAGANEKLFF
TRBV6-1	NA	TRBJ1-1	13	NA	TGTGCCAGCATAAGGGGCAGTGACACTGAAGCTTTCTTT	CASIRGSDTEAFF
TRBV6-5	once	TRBJ2-7	12	NA	TGTGCCAGCAGAGAGGGGCGGTACGAGCAGTACTTC	CASREGRYEQYF
TRBV12-5	NA	TRBJ1-1	16	NA	TGTGCTAGTGGTTTATGGCACCCTGGGGTGAACACTGAAGCTTTCTTT	CASGLWHPGVNTEAFF
TRBV6-1	NA	TRBJ1-5	16	NA	TGTGCCAGCAGTGGCGGGGTAGGGTTTTCAAATCAGCCCCAGCATTTT	CASSGGVGFSNQPQHF
TRBV5-8	NA	TRBJ2-1	11	NA	TGTGCCAGCAGCGCCAGGAATGAGCAGTTCTTC	CASSARNEQFF
TRBV7-6	NA	TRBJ1-3	16	NA	TGTGCCAGCAGCGCGACCGGGTCCAGCTCTGGAAACACCATATATTTT	CASSATGSSSGNTIYF
TRBV11-2	NA	TRBJ1-1	14	NA	TGTGCCAGCAGCTTAGTCCAGGGGTACACTGAAGCTTTCTTT	CASSLVQGYTEAFF
TRBV18	NA	TRBJ1-3	17	NA	TGTGCCAGCTCACCCCCCTTACAGGTGAACTCTGGAAACACCATATATTTT	CASSPPLQVNSGNTIYF
TRBV6-1	NA	TRBJ1-2	15	NA	TGTGCCAGCAGTCGACCAGCCACGGGGATCTATGGCTACACCTTC	CASSRPATGIYGYTF
TRBV9	NA	TRBJ1-5	15	NA	TGTGCCAGCAGCACCGGGACCGACGGCAATCAGCCCCAGCATTTT	CASSTGTDGNQPQHF
TRBV11-2	NA	TRBJ2-3	14	NA	TGTGCCAGCAGCTTAACGGACACACAGGGTACGCAGTATTTT	CASSLTDTQGTQYF
TRBV18	NA	TRBJ1-2	14	NA	TGTGCCAGCTCACCAGGACAGCCATCGTATGGCTACACCTTC	CASSPGQPSYGYTF
TRBV5-1	once	TRBJ1-1	14	TRBD1	TGCGCCAGCAGCTCGACAGGGGCAAACACTGAAGCTTTCTTT	CASSSTGANTEAFF
TRBV13	few	TRBJ1-2	14	TRBD1	TGTGCCAGCAGCCGGGACAGGGTGGACTATGGCTACACCTTC	CASSRDRVDYGYTF
TRBV28	NA	TRBJ1-4	14	TRBD1	TGTGCCAGCAGCCTGACAGGGGGTAATGAAAAACTGTTTTTT	CASSLTGGNEKLFF
TRBV7-6	NA	TRBJ2-2	14	NA	TGTGCCAGCAGCTTAACAGGGAACACCGGGGAGCTGTTTTTT	CASSLTGNTGELFF
TRBV6-5	NA	TRBJ2-4	15	NA	TGTGCCAGCAGTTCCCTTGCGGGAGCCAAAAACATTCAGTACTTC	CASSSLAGAKNIQYF
TRBV23-1	NA	TRBJ2-5	17	TRBD1	TGCGCCAGCAGTCAGCAACCGGGACAGGGCCCAGGGGAGACCCAGTACTTC	CASSQQPGQGPGETQYF
TRBV10-3	NA	TRBJ2-7	14	NA	TGTGCCATCAGTGATGCACCCTCATCTTACGAGCAGTACTTC	CAISDAPSSYEQYF
TRBV6-5	few	TRBJ1-2	11	NA	TGTGCCAGCAGGCAGTTCTATGGCTACACCTTC	CASRQFYGYTF
TRBV30	NA	TRBJ2-1	16	NA	TGTGCCTGGAGTGTACGAGACTGGAGAACATACAATGAGCAGTTCTTC	CAWSVRDWRTYNEQFF
TRBV6-5	NA	TRBJ2-7	16	TRBD2	TGTGCCAGCAGTTACTCGTGGCGGGGGGGCAACTACGAGCAGTACTTC	CASSYSWRGGNYEQYF
TRBV28	NA	TRBJ2-3	16	NA	TGTGCCAGCACCCCCTCGGGCAGCCGGATTGCAGATACGCAGTATTTT	CASTPSGSRIADTQYF
TRBV5-8	NA	TRBJ2-3	14	NA	TGTGCCAGCAGCCAAGGAGGGTGGACAGATACGCAGTATTTT	CASSQGGWTDTQYF
TRBV20-1	few	TRBJ2-7	11	NA	TGCAGTGCTTTTAACACCTACGAGCAGTACTTC	CSAFNTYEQYF
TRBV30	NA	TRBJ1-4	16	NA	TGTGCCTGGATGGAGTCGGGGGGGCAGATTAATGAAAAACTGTTTTTT	CAWMESGGQINEKLFF
TRBV11-3	NA	TRBJ2-7	16	TRBD2	TGTGCCAGCAGCTTATCGCGGGAGGGCCCGTTGGAGGAGCAGTACTTC	CASSLSREGPLEEQYF
TRBV7-9	NA	TRBJ2-7	15	TRBD2	TGTGCCAGCAGCGCTCGGGAGGCCGGTCGGTACGAGCAGTACTTC	CASSAREAGRYEQYF
TRBV10-1	NA	TRBJ2-3	14	NA	TGCGCCAGCAGTGAGGGGCGGGACACAGATACGCAGTATTTT	CASSEGRDTDTQYF